One and the same sample provided the 26 T cell receptor beta chains below, sequenced in a study of blood T cell repertoires in COVID-19. The repertoire was sequenced with immunoSEQ multiplex PCR; TCRdb's copy has only in-frame clones and lacks some. The repertoire holds around 100,000 clones, about 83% seen once, with just under 10% in the top ten. Sequences were obtained from peripheral blood. These receptors originate from a man aged 40-49 years with active or convalescent COVID-19.

The chain carries TRBV18 and TRBJ2-5; D not resolved. The CDR3 runs 14 residues. The V and J ends lost 3 bases and 1 base respectively, with 9 bases between them. The germline V gene encodes CDR1 KGHSH and CDR2 LQKENI. The CDR3 loop reads CASSPFGSQETQYF. In DNA, the CDR3 is TGTGCCAGCTCACCGTTTGGCAGCCAAGAGACCCAGTACTTC.

V and J are TRBV7-9 and TRBJ2-1, with 12 bases lining up with TRBD2. The CDR3 is 16 residues long. The germline V gene has CDR1 SEHNR and CDR2 FQNEAQ (reference sequence). J lost 2 bases, V lost 3 bases, and 2 bases had no gene match. CDR3 loop: CASSLASGGAYNEQFF. For the CDR3, the DNA is TGTGCCAGCAGCTTGGCTAGCGGGGGGGCCTACAATGAGCAGTTCTTC.

The chain links TRBV3-1 (or the pseudogene TRBV3-2) to TRBJ2-1; the match to TRBD2 covers 8 bases. Germline V gene lookup returns CDR1 LGHDT and CDR2 YNNKEL (reference sequence). Trimming cost V 5 bases and J 0 bases; bases outside gene matches: 6. This CDR3 region has 16 residues. Here the CDR3 reads CASSEEAGASYNEQFF. Here the CDR3 DNA reads TGTGCCAGCAGCGAGGAAGCGGGGGCCTCCTACAATGAGCAGTTCTTC.

The sample holds one count of this clone. The rearrangement joins TRBV5-1 to TRBJ1-5, with unresolved D. CDR1 SGHRS and CDR2 YFSETQ come from the germline V gene. V was pared by 3 bases and J by 4 bases, with 14 bases between. The CDR3 is made up of 15 amino acids. CDR3 sequence: CASSYQPGGNQPQHF. CDR3 nucleotide sequence: TGCGCCAGCAGCTATCAGCCAGGAGGTAATCAGCCCCAGCATTTT.

V and J are TRBV27 and TRBJ1-5; 9 bases match TRBD1. The CDR3 extends over 15 amino acids. Germline lookup yields CDR1 MNHEY and CDR2 SMNVEV (reference sequence). Trimming took 7 bases from V and 3 from J; bases not matched to a gene: 7. The CDR3 DNA sequence: TGTGCCAGCAAACATAGGGACAGGGCCAATCAGCCCCAGCATTTT. Its translation: CASKHRDRANQPQHF.

This clone was observed a few times. The V call is TRBV5-1, the J call TRBJ1-2, with 11 bases matching TRBD1. There are 15 residues in the CDR3. Trimming at V came to 3 bases and at J to 6 bases, leaving 7 bases not matched to a gene. Per germline, CDR1 SGHRS and CDR2 YFSETQ. DNA for the CDR3: TGCGCCAGCAGCTCACGGACAGGGGGCTTCGATGGCTACACCTTC. Residues: CASSSRTGGFDGYTF.

The chain is built from TRBV3-1 (or the pseudogene TRBV3-2) and TRBJ2-1; no clear D gene. CDR1 is LGHDT and CDR2 is YNNKEL in the germline V gene (reference sequence). Trimming took off 4 bases at V and 0 bases at J, with 10 bases between the two ends. There are 15 residues in the CDR3. CDR3 sequence (DNA): TGTGCCAGCAGCCGTATCCCAGTCTCCTACAATGAGCAGTTCTTC. Amino acid sequence: CASSRIPVSYNEQFF.

The chain carries TRBV5-1 and TRBJ2-1, with D tentatively TRBD1 (5 bases). Trimming cost V 4 bases and J 4 bases, with 12 bases left between them. This CDR3 has 14 residues. Germline V gene data show CDR1 as SGHRS and CDR2 as YFSETQ. The CDR3 DNA reads as TGCGCCAGCAGCGCTGGGGCGGAATACAATGAGCAGTTCTTC. It translates to CASSAGAEYNEQFF.

V gene TRBV2 combines with J gene TRBJ2-1; a weak D match, TRBD1 (5 bases). The CDR3 runs 13 residues. V was shortened by 3 bases and J by 5 bases, with 8 bases between the two germline ends. Germline V gives CDR1 SNHLY, CDR2 FYNNEI. CDR3 bases: TGTGCCAGCAGTGAGCTACAGGACAATGAGCAGTTCTTC. Its protein product is CASSELQDNEQFF.

V usage is TRBV2 and J usage is TRBJ1-2; unclear D gene. This CDR3 region has 13 residues. Germline CDR1 is SNHLY and CDR2 is FYNNEI. The germline V and J ends were trimmed by 3 bases and 8 bases, with 13 bases remaining between them. In nucleotides, the CDR3 is TGTGCCAGCAGTGACAGTTTTACGAAAGGCTACACCTTC. This sequence encodes CASSDSFTKGYTF.

The chain links TRBV4-1 to TRBJ2-7; 9 bases match TRBD2. CDR1 is MGHRA and CDR2 is YSYEKL in the germline V gene. The trim removed 1 base at V and 6 bases at J, leaving 10 bases unmatched. The CDR3 length is 16 residues. This CDR3 is CASSQGTAGGLVEQYF. Written as DNA, the CDR3 is TGCGCCAGCAGCCAAGGGACGGCGGGGGGGCTGGTCGAGCAGTACTTC.

The chain couples TRBV7-3 to TRBJ1-2; D unresolved. The germline gives CDR1 SGHTA, CDR2 FQGTGA. CDR3 size: 14 residues. Trimming took off 5 bases at V and 1 base at J, with 11 bases between the two ends. CDR3 DNA sequence: TGTGCCAGCAGCCCCGCGGCTAATAACTATGGCTACACCTTC. Amino acids: CASSPAANNYGYTF.

The V gene is TRBV11-2, the J gene TRBJ1-5; D unclear. The CDR3 is 13 residues long. The germline gives CDR1 SGHAT, CDR2 FQNNGV. V lost 5 bases, J lost 9 bases, and 14 bases lay in between. The CDR3 reads CASSPSGRGPQHF. The DNA for the CDR3 is TGTGCCAGCAGCCCCTCAGGCCGGGGGCCCCAGCATTTT.

The rearrangement links TRBV2 to TRBJ1-5, with D tentatively TRBD1 (6 bases). There are 17 residues in the CDR3. The germline gives CDR1 SNHLY, CDR2 FYNNEI. Trimming shortened V by 7 bases and J by 1 base, and 20 bases separated the two germline ends. In nucleotides, the CDR3 is TGTGCCAGCAACTCACCCGCTCAGGGGACGAGCAATCAGCCCCAGCATTTT. Protein product: CASNSPAQGTSNQPQHF.

The chain carries TRBV3-1 (or the pseudogene TRBV3-2) and TRBJ2-3; no reliable D call. In germline, CDR1 is LGHDT, CDR2 YNNKEL (reference sequence). Trimming took 1 base from V and 6 from J, leaving 5 bases between them. This CDR3 has 12 amino acids. This CDR3 reads CASSQVSDTQYF. The CDR3 DNA is TGTGCCAGCAGCCAAGTATCTGATACGCAGTATTTT.

The V gene is TRBV19, the J gene TRBJ1-6; D remains ambiguous. V was shortened by 5 bases and J by 7 bases, with 18 bases between the two germline ends. There are 16 residues in the CDR3. Germline values: CDR1 LNHDA, CDR2 SQIVND (reference sequence). The CDR3 sequence is CASSPGETAGNSPLHF. CDR3 nucleotides: TGTGCCAGTAGTCCTGGGGAGACGGCGGGGAATTCACCCCTCCACTTT. The full variable domain, rest sourced from reference TRBV19 and TRBJ1-6, is DGGITQSPKYLFRKEGQNVTLSCEQNLNHDAMYWYRQDPGQGLRLIYYSQIVNDFQKGDIAEGYSVSREKKESFPLTVTSAQKNPTAFYLCASSPGETAGNSPLHFGNGTRLTVT.

V usage is TRBV6-6 and J usage is TRBJ1-2, with a possible D match to TRBD1 (5 bases). Germline lookup yields CDR1 MNHNY and CDR2 SVGAGI (reference sequence). This CDR3 has 13 residues. V lost 7 bases, J lost 3 bases, and 12 bases lay in between. Here the CDR3 reads CASNRGVDYGYTF. The CDR3, as DNA: TGTGCCAGCAACCGGGGGGTGGACTATGGCTACACCTTC.

V usage is TRBV11-2 and J usage is TRBJ2-3; D perhaps matches TRBD1 (5 bases). This CDR3 comprises 15 residues. Trimming took 1 base from V and 3 from J, leaving 11 bases between them. Germline lookup yields CDR1 SGHAT and CDR2 FQNNGV. The CDR3 loop reads CASSLVGVGTDTQYF. The CDR3 region has the DNA TGTGCCAGCAGCTTAGTAGGGGTGGGGACAGATACGCAGTATTTT.

The rearrangement links TRBV6-2 or TRBV6-3 to TRBJ2-5; 13 bases agree with TRBD2. Germline loops: CDR1 MNHEY, CDR2 SVGEGT. This CDR3 has 18 amino acids. V was clipped by 5 bases and J by 2 bases; unmatched bases: 11. CDR3 sequence (DNA): TGTGCCAGCAGTAAAGGGACTAGCGGGACACCGCTTCAAGAGACCCAGTACTTC. Translating gives CASSKGTSGTPLQETQYF.

CDR3 region: CASSISGLGTYEQYF. CDR3 nucleotides: TGTGCCAGTAGTATATCCGGACTAGGGACCTACGAGCAGTACTTC. The chain has TRBV19 and TRBJ2-7; the match to TRBD2 covers 7 bases. The CDR3 runs 15 residues. Losses at the gene ends were 2 bases for V and 2 bases for J; bases not matched to a gene: 6. Per the germline V gene, CDR1 is LNHDA and CDR2 is SQIVND (reference sequence).

This clone is termed medium-sized (0.01 to 0.1%). J is TRBJ2-2 and V is TRBV7-3; a possible D gene is TRBD1 (5 bases). Germline lookup yields CDR1 SGHTA and CDR2 FQGTGA. Trimming stripped 4 bases from V and 6 bases from J, with 9 bases between. The CDR3 totals 13 residues. The CDR3 region has the DNA TGTGCCAGCAGCTCCCAGGGCTCCGGGGAGCTGTTTTTT. Amino acid sequence: CASSSQGSGELFF.

V is TRBV19 and J is TRBJ1-6; D is undetermined. In germline, CDR1 is LNHDA, CDR2 SQIVND (reference sequence). V lost 4 bases and J lost 0, with 16 bases in between. CDR3 length: 18 amino acids. The CDR3 DNA reads as TGTGCCAGTAGTAGGGCCAACATGGCGAACTCCTATAATTCACCCCTCCACTTT. It translates to CASSRANMANSYNSPLHF.

This clone has more than one count but fewer than ten. The genes are TRBV6-5 and TRBJ1-3, with 9 nucleotides matching TRBD1. CDR1 and CDR2 from the germline V gene are MNHEY and SVGAGI. Trimming at V came to 11 bases and at J to 3 bases, leaving 8 bases not matched to a gene. There are 14 residues in the CDR3. DNA for the CDR3: TGTGCCGGCCCGGACAGGGGATTTGGAAACACCATATATTTT. Translated: CAGPDRGFGNTIYF.

The rearrangement joins TRBV6-6 to TRBJ2-1; D may be TRBD1 (6 bases). The germline gives CDR1 MNHNY, CDR2 SVGAGI (reference sequence). This CDR3 is 10 amino acids long. CDR3 DNA: TGTACCACAGGGCCCAATGAGCAGTTCTTC. It codes for CTTGPNEQFF.

The chain has TRBV11-2 and TRBJ2-3, with 7 nucleotides matching TRBD1. Germline-derived CDR1 and CDR2 are SGHAT and FQNNGV. The CDR3 spans 15 residues. The V segment lost 2 bases and the J segment 6 bases; nucleotides outside the gene matches: 8. CDR3 loop: CASSLSRQGLDTQYF. Written as DNA, the CDR3 is TGTGCCAGCAGCTTATCTCGACAGGGTCTTGATACGCAGTATTTT. The whole variable domain, remainder taken from reference TRBV11-2 and TRBJ2-3, is EAGVAQSPRYKIIEKRQSVAFWCNPISGHATLYWYQQILGQGPKLLIQFQNNGVVDDSQLPKDRFSAERLKGVDSTLKIQPAKLEDSAVYLCASSLSRQGLDTQYFGPGTRLTVL.

J is TRBJ2-3 and V is TRBV19, with D maybe TRBD1 (5 bases). Trimming pared 5 bases from V and 1 base from J, leaving 19 bases between. The CDR3 runs to 17 residues. Germline lookup yields CDR1 LNHDA and CDR2 SQIVND (reference sequence). Here the CDR3 DNA reads TGTGCCAGTAGTTTCAAAACCAGGGTTATGGGCACAGATACGCAGTATTTT. This codes for CASSFKTRVMGTDTQYF.